The 25 T cell receptor beta chains listed next were all sequenced from one sample in a study of PD-1 blockade in classical Hodgkin lymphoma. The time point denotes: cycle 4 day 1 (C4D1), after 6 weeks of nivolumab. Every patient was affected by relapse after autologous stem cell transplantation, while exposure to brentuximab vedotin was not uniform. Clones were read by immunoSEQ multiplex PCR, and TCRdb kept only the in-frame ones, dropping some. Altogether about 16,000 clones are present, about 71% being singletons, with the ten largest covering about 7.2%. The sample here was peripheral blood mononuclear cells (PBMCs), taken before the fourth cycle of nivolumab. Receptor source: a human donor with classical Hodgkin lymphoma.

The chain has TRBV11-2 and TRBJ2-4; 7 nucleotides agree with TRBD1. Germline CDR1 reads SGHAT; CDR2 reads FQNNGV. The V gene end was trimmed by 4 bases and the J gene end by 8 bases; junction bases not matched to a gene: 5. The CDR3 totals 13 residues. CDR3 in amino acids: CASSYGTVHIQYF. The CDR3 region has the DNA TGTGCCAGCAGCTACGGGACAGTTCACATTCAGTACTTC.

This clone was seen a single time. This chain links TRBV6-1 with TRBJ1-5; 8 nucleotides line up with TRBD1. CDR3 length: 13 residues. V shed 3 bases, J shed 11 bases, and the junction held 6 bases outside the gene matches. CDR1 MNHNS and CDR2 SASEGT come from the germline V gene. This CDR3 reads CASSDRGLKAQHF. The CDR3 coding sequence is TGTGCCAGCAGTGACAGGGGGCTGAAGGCCCAGCATTTT.

The chain uses TRBV7-6 and TRBJ1-4; D gene uncertain. The CDR3 extends over 13 amino acids. Germline V gives CDR1 SGHVS, CDR2 FNYEAQ. With 1 base removed from V and 8 bases from J, the gap between germline ends came to 8 bases. The CDR3 loop is CASSLVLGEKLFF. CDR3 bases: TGTGCCAGCAGCTTAGTTTTAGGGGAAAAACTGTTTTTT.

The V call is TRBV6-5, the J call TRBJ2-1; TRBD2 agrees at 8 bases. With 4 bases clipped from V and 10 bases from J, the junction kept 3 bases outside the gene matches. Looked up from germline, CDR1 is MNHEY and CDR2 is SVGAGI. The CDR3 loop spans 12 amino acids. This chain's CDR3 is CASSSGTREQFF. As DNA, the CDR3 is TGTGCCAGCAGTTCTGGGACTAGAGAGCAGTTCTTC.

The chain combines TRBV19 with TRBJ2-1, with D possibly being TRBD2 (5 bases). The ends were cut back, 3 bases at V and 5 bases at J, with 11 bases in the middle. The germline gives CDR1 LNHDA, CDR2 SQIVND (reference sequence). CDR3 length: 14 residues. CDR3: CASSIGPGNNEQFF. The CDR3 nucleotides read TGTGCCAGTAGTATCGGACCGGGAAACAATGAGCAGTTCTTC.

On this clone itself: A much more abundant neighbour one base away suggests this may be a read error. The V gene is TRBV4-2, the J gene TRBJ2-7, with D unresolved. With 3 bases removed from V and 4 bases from J, the gap between germline ends came to 13 bases. Germline loops: CDR1 LGHNA, CDR2 YNFKEQ. CDR3 length: 14 amino acids. CDR3 sequence reads: CASSQTDNNYEQYF. The CDR3 coding sequence is TGTGCCAGCAGCCAGACCGACAATAATTACGAGCAGTACTTC.

V and J are TRBV7-9 and TRBJ2-5, with D possibly being TRBD1 (5 bases). The J call may not be correct, given that the DNA end is closer to TRBJ2-7. Germline V CDR1 and CDR2: SEHNR, FQNEAQ (reference sequence). This CDR3 comprises 15 residues. This CDR3 reads CASSLARQGYHEQYF. CDR3 coding DNA: TGTGCCAGCAGCTTAGCAAGGCAGGGCTACCACGAGCAGTACTTC.

The chain combines TRBV5-4 with TRBJ2-7; no reliable D call. Trimming took 3 bases from V and 5 from J, leaving 15 bases between them. Germline CDR1 and CDR2: SGHNT and YYREEE (reference sequence). There are 14 residues in the CDR3. CDR3 in amino acids: CASSSPGSPHEQYF. The CDR3 DNA sequence: TGTGCCAGCAGCTCCCCCGGCAGTCCGCACGAGCAGTACTTC.

The chain joins TRBV28 to TRBJ2-5, with 9 bases identical to TRBD1. Per germline, CDR1 MDHEN and CDR2 SYDVKM. The CDR3 extends over 17 amino acids. Unmatched junction bases numbered 18, after V lost 9 bases and J lost 4 bases. The CDR3 DNA reads TGTGCCAGTCAATCAACCACCGGGACAGGGTGGGGAGAGACCCAGTACTTC. This sequence encodes CASQSTTGTGWGETQYF.

The chain carries TRBV29-1 and TRBJ2-5; the D is unclear. Trimming removed 2 bases from V and 5 bases from J, with 15 bases in between. This CDR3 region has 14 residues. Per the germline V gene, CDR1 is SQVTM and CDR2 is ANQGSEA. The CDR3 region is CSVEYSTRRETQYF. The DNA of the CDR3 is TGCAGCGTTGAATATTCTACCAGGCGGGAGACCCAGTACTTC.

Concerning this clone itself: At one end, the junction sequence differs from germline, possibly due to a read error. The chain uses TRBV6-6 and TRBJ1-3, with D uncertain. The CDR3 has 12 residues. From germline, CDR1 is MNHNY and CDR2 SVGAGI (reference sequence). The chain's CDR3 is CASSDSINTIYF. The CDR3 DNA follows: TGTGCCAGCAGTGACTCCATAAACACCATATATTTT.

V and J are TRBV7-2 and TRBJ1-5, with TRBD1 matching 7 bases. The CDR3 is 18 residues long. V lost 3 bases and J lost 0; bases outside the gene matches: 11. Germline CDR1 and CDR2: SGHTA and FQGNSA. DNA of the CDR3: TGTGCCAGCAGCTTTCCCGGGACAGTGAGTTATAGCAATCAGCCCCAGCATTTT. Encoded protein: CASSFPGTVSYSNQPQHF.

The chain uses TRBV30 and TRBJ2-5; 14 nucleotides align to TRBD2. This CDR3 is 14 amino acids long. With V trimmed by 8 bases and J by 5 bases, 7 bases remained unmatched. The V gene's germline CDR1 is GTSNPN and CDR2 SVGIG (reference sequence). The CDR3 bases are TGTGCCAGGACTAGCGGGAGGCTCGGGGAGACCCAGTACTTC. Its translation: CARTSGRLGETQYF.

The genes are TRBV6-4 and TRBJ2-7; 8 nucleotides align to TRBD1. Germline trimming cut 7 bases from V and 0 bases from J; bases unmatched to any gene: 8. The CDR3 totals 15 residues. The germline V gene has CDR1 MRHNA and CDR2 SNTAGT. CDR3 nucleotide sequence: TGTGCCAGCACTATGACAGGGGCCTTCTCCTACGAGCAGTACTTC. Protein sequence: CASTMTGAFSYEQYF.

This clone has a handful of counts. This chain uses TRBV2 with TRBJ1-2, with D uncertain. Germline-derived CDR1 and CDR2 are SNHLY and FYNNEI. V lost 6 bases, J lost 2 bases, and 19 bases lay in between. This CDR3 has 16 amino acids. The CDR3 here is CASRGWDTSVNYGYTF. CDR3 DNA sequence: TGTGCCAGCAGGGGTTGGGATACTTCGGTGAACTATGGCTACACCTTC.

CDR3 in DNA: TGTGCCAGCAGTATCGCCGGGACCGGGCGTGGAGAGCAGTACTTC. Protein: CASSIAGTGRGEQYF. This chain joins TRBV28 and TRBJ2-7; tentatively, D is TRBD1 or TRBD2 (5 bases each). This CDR3 is built from 15 residues. V lost 5 bases and J 7 bases, leaving 21 bases between the germline ends. Per the germline V gene, CDR1 is MDHEN and CDR2 is SYDVKM.

V usage is TRBV19 and J usage is TRBJ2-1; 12 nucleotides match TRBD2. CDR1 is LNHDA, CDR2 SQIVND, per germline (reference sequence). The CDR3 is 16 residues long. Trimming removed 4 bases from V and 10 bases from J; junction bases left unmatched: 11. The CDR3 sequence is CASSKLAGGLAREQFF. CDR3 DNA: TGTGCCAGTAGTAAGCTAGCGGGAGGGTTGGCCCGGGAGCAGTTCTTC.

The rearrangement links TRBV21-1 to TRBJ2-1; no DNA check was done on the table's D call, TRBD1. TRBV21-1 is labeled a pseudogene. The CDR3 totals 17 residues. The CDR3 reads CASSKELRGKGVNEQFF. The CDR3, as DNA: TGTGCCAGCAGCAAAGAACTGAGAGGGAAGGGGGTCAATGAGCAGTTCTTC.

This sequence joins TRBV28 and TRBJ2-7; a weak D match, TRBD1 (5 bases). The CDR3 extends over 13 amino acids. Trimming took 6 bases from V and 1 from J, leaving 10 bases between them. Germline V CDR1 and CDR2: MDHEN, SYDVKM. CDR3 sequence (DNA): TGTGCCAGCAGAAGACAGAGATCCTACGAGCAGTACTTC. The encoded protein is CASRRQRSYEQYF.

This chain links TRBV29-1 with TRBJ2-7; D not resolved. Germline V gene sequence: CDR1 SQVTM, CDR2 ANQGSEA. The germline V and J ends were trimmed by 4 bases and 4 bases, with 17 bases remaining between them. The CDR3 totals 14 residues. The CDR3 is CSVGGAQSFYEQYF. CDR3 sequence (DNA): TGCAGCGTTGGTGGCGCACAAAGTTTTTACGAGCAGTACTTC.

The chain couples TRBV7-8 to TRBJ1-4; weak D call: TRBD1 (6 bases). V was shortened by 1 base and J by 2 bases, with 17 bases between the two germline ends. Per germline, CDR1 SGHVS and CDR2 FQNEAQ. This CDR3 has 18 residues. CDR3 sequence: CASSLGSLSGATNEKLFF. In DNA form, the CDR3 reads TGTGCCAGCAGCTTAGGCTCCCTATCAGGGGCCACTAATGAAAAACTGTTTTTT.

About this clone: Within the sample, other DNA sequences also encode this same CDR3. The chain carries TRBV28 and TRBJ2-7; weak D call: TRBD2 (5 bases). From germline, CDR1 is MDHEN and CDR2 SYDVKM. This CDR3 has 14 residues. The germline V and J ends were trimmed by 3 bases and 0 bases, with 9 bases remaining between them. CDR3 loop: CASSFLGSSYEQYF. Here the CDR3 DNA reads TGTGCCAGCAGTTTTCTTGGGAGCTCCTACGAGCAGTACTTC.

The gene calls are TRBV7-9 and TRBJ2-5; no definite D call. The J call may be wrong; the DNA end is better matched by TRBJ2-7. The germline CDR1 and CDR2 sequences are SEHNR and FQNEAQ (reference sequence). The CDR3 sequence is 13 residues long. This CDR3 is CASSSGLGYEQYF. CDR3 coding DNA: TGTGCCAGCAGCAGTGGTTTGGGATACGAGCAGTACTTC.

This clone was found a few times. This rearrangement joins TRBV28 to TRBJ2-4; 13 bases align to TRBD2. V dropped 5 bases and J dropped 0; count of bases not matched to a gene: 13. The CDR3 is made up of 20 amino acids. CDR1 MDHEN and CDR2 SYDVKM come from the germline V gene. The CDR3 spells CASSLGGLAGIWLAKNIQYF. The CDR3 DNA reads as TGTGCCAGCAGTCTGGGGGGACTAGCGGGAATTTGGCTAGCCAAAAACATTCAGTACTTC.

This clone was seen more than once but under ten times. The genes are TRBV21-1 and TRBJ2-5. TRBV21-1 is given as a pseudogene. The CDR3 covers 15 residues. As DNA, the CDR3 is TGTGCCAGCAGCACAAACGGGACGATAGGAGAGACCCAGTACTTC. Translating it yields CASSTNGTIGETQYF.